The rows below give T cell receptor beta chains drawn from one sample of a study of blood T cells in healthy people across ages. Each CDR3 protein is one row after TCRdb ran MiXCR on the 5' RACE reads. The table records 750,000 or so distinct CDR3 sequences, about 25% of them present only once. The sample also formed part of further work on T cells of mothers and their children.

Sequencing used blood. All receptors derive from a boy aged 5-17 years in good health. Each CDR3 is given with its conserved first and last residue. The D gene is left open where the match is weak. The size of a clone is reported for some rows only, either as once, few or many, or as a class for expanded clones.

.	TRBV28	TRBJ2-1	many	CASSLLYNEQFF	TGTGCCAGCAGCCTCTTGTACAATGAGCAGTTCTTC
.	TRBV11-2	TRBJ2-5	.	CASRTDLPGTQYF	TGTGCCAGCAGGACGGACTTGCCGGGGACCCAGTACTTC
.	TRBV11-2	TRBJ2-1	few	CASYSTHNEQFF	TGTGCCAGCTACTCGACCCACAATGAGCAGTTCTTC
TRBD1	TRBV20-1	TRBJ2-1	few	CSWAGTGNEQFF	TGCAGCTGGGCAGGGACAGGGAATGAGCAGTTCTTC
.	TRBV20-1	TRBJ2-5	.	CSARVPGQETQYF	TGCAGTGCTAGGGTCCCGGGGCAAGAGACCCAGTACTTC
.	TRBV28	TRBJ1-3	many	CASSLTGTSGNTIYF	TGTGCCAGCAGTTTGACGGGAACCTCTGGAAACACCATATATTTT
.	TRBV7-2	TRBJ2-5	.	CASSLGAAVIEETQYF	TGTGCCAGCAGCTTGGGCGCCGCCGTGATTGAAGAGACCCAGTACTTC
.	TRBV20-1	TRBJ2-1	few	CSARAQDGQPFSAYNEQFF	TGCAGTGCTAGAGCTCAGGATGGGCAGCCCTTTAGCGCCTACAATGAGCAGTTCTTC
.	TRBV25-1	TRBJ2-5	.	CASSGGWGKETQYF	TGTGCCAGCAGTGGGGGTTGGGGTAAAGAGACCCAGTACTTT
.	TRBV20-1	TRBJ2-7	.	CSAHGLGYEQYF	TGCAGTGCCCATGGACTGGGCTACGAGCAGTACTTC
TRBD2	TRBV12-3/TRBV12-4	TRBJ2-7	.	CASSLGLASSEQYF	TGTGCCAGCAGCCTTGGACTAGCGTCGAGCGAGCAGTACTTC
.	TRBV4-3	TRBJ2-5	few	CASSQGDGGRETQYF	TGCGCCAGCAGCCAAGGGGACGGAGGGAGGGAGACCCAGTACTTC
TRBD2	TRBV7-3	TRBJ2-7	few	CASSLGGSKTYEQYF	TGTGCCAGCAGCTTAGGCGGGAGCAAAACCTACGAGCAGTACTTC
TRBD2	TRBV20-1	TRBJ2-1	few	CSARDGNSGIYEQFF	TGCAGTGCTAGAGATGGTAATAGCGGGATCTATGAGCAGTTCTTC
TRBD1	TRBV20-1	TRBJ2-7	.	CSATTGANLEQYF	TGCAGTGCAACGACAGGGGCCAACCTCGAGCAGTACTTC
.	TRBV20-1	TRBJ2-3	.	CSASPPGLRKGQTQYF	TGCAGTGCTAGCCCACCGGGGCTGCGGAAGGGTCAGACGCAGTATTTT
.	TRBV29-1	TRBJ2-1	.	CSVALDLGNEQFF	TGCAGCGTGGCACTTGACCTTGGCAATGAGCAGTTCTTC
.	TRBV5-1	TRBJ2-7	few	CASSFSGREEQYF	TGCGCCAGCAGCTTTTCAGGGCGAGAGGAGCAGTACTTC
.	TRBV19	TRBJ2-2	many	CASSYTGELFF	TGTGCCAGCAGCTACACCGGGGAGCTGTTTTTT
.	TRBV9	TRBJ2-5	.	CASSVQDQETQYF	TGTGCCAGCAGCGTACAGGACCAAGAGACCCAGTACTTC